This TCR beta chain was identified in a study of T cell repertoires in cytomegalovirus infection. Study overall: The authors relied on CMV epitopes, both recently identified HLA-C-restricted and well-studied HLA-B-restricted. CMV infection together with matching HLA type was indicated by public TCR beta signatures. The study's findings and limits: Summed frequency of public TCR beta families distinguished CMV carriers with the relevant HLA. HLA-C-restricted, CMV-specific TCR beta clonotypes were dominant ex vivo.

MiXCR, applied by TCRdb to the reads, yields one record per CDR3 protein. The sample has some 480,000 distinct CDR3 sequences, about 33% seen once; the top ten hold about a sixth. The V end lost 3 bases, the J end lost 0 bases, and 11 bases lay between the germline ends. Germline V gives CDR1 LNHNV, CDR2 YYDKDF (reference sequence). This CDR3 has 15 residues. This clonotype has a count of ten or more. Its target is not known. V and J are TRBV15 and TRBJ2-5, with D uncertain. This clonotype was sampled from a human donor in good health (CMV status not recorded). Some clones in this sample may be carry-over from other donors' samples. The sequences come from cultured PBMCs, collected from culture after CMV antigen stimulation. CDR3 bases: TGTGCCACCAGCAGTGATAGTCCTTACCAAGAGACCCAGTACTTC. Translating gives CATSSDSPYQETQYF. Using reference TRBV15 and TRBJ2-5 for the parts outside the CDR3, the full variable domain is DAMVIQNPRYQVTQFGKPVTLSCSQTLNHNVMYWYQQKSSQAPKLLFHYYDKDFNNEADTPDNFQSRRPNTSFCFLDIRSPGLGDTAMYLCATSSDSPYQETQYFGPGTRLLVL.